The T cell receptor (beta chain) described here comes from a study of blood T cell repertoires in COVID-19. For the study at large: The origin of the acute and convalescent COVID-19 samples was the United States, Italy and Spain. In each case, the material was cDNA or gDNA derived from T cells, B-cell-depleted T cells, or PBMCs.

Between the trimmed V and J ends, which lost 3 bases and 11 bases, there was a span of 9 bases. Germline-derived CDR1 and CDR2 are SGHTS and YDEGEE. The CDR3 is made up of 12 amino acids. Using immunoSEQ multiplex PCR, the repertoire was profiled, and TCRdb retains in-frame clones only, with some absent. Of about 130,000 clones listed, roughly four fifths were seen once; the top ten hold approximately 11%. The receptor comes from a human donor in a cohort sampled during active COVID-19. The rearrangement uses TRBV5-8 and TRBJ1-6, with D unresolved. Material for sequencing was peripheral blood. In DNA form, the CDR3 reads TGTGCCAGCAGCTGGCTTGGTCCACCCCTCCACTTT. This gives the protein CASSWLGPPLHF.